This record concerns one T cell receptor beta chain sequence. Its recognized antigen is unknown. Base qualities are not recorded, but no much larger clone differs from it by a single base. Interpreted using the paper, the treatment or condition label stands for: approximately 10-day PBMC culture with coronavirus spike peptide pools or control peptides (ViraFEST assay). The ViraFEST assay, used in the study, expanded antigen-specific T cells with peptide pools and then identified the expanded clonotypes through TCR sequencing. Negative nucleocapsid antibody tests before and after vaccination confirmed that the healthy vaccine recipients had no prior SARS-CoV-2 infection. Each well held fewer than 2.5 million PBMCs cultured with approximately 10 ug/ml peptide pools in IMDM containing around 5% human AB serum and about 10 IU/ml IL-2. Half of the culture medium was replaced with fresh IL-2-containing medium on days 3 and 7. Once the cells had been in culture for about 10 days, the EasySep CD4+ T cell isolation kit was used to isolate CD4+ T cells by negative selection. Ficoll-Paque Plus gradient centrifugation was used to isolate PBMCs from whole blood, and the isolated PBMCs were then either used fresh or cryopreserved at -140C. Culture conditions were generally each tested in triplicate wells.

These data are taken from a study of vaccination and CD4 T cells after COVID-19 (dated by TCRdb to 2021 to 2024). Looking at the study overall: The convalescent cohort comprised six males and four females, including two Hispanic individuals, seven Caucasians, two Asians and one multiracial person. Two doses of either the Pfizer-BioNTech BNT162b2 vaccine (n=8) or the Moderna mRNA-1273 vaccine (n=2) were administered to participants. Post-COVID blood samples were collected from convalescent patients a median of around 96 days after diagnosis, with a range of about 30 to 161 days. The time from the second vaccine dose to post-vaccine blood sampling had a median of roughly 70 days and ranged from roughly 13 to 241 days. Culture stimuli were overlapping spike peptide pools from SARS-CoV-2 and from the common cold coronaviruses HCoV-NL63, HCoV-OC43 and HCoV-229E. In control cultures, a CEFX viral epitope pool was used as positive control, an HIV-1 Nef peptide pool was used as negative control, or no peptide was added. In 10 COVID-19 convalescent patients and a handful of infection-naive healthy vaccine recipients, researchers compared the spike-specific CD4+ TCR repertoire from before mRNA vaccination with the repertoire from after.

Library generation was performed with PCR. DNA from cultured CD4+ T cells underwent TCR sequencing with the Oncomine TCR Beta short-read assay at the Johns Hopkins FTIC core. The QIAamp micro DNA kit was used to extract genomic DNA from the cultured CD4+ T cells. Oncomine TCR Beta libraries from cultured CD4+ T cells were pooled with unique dual indexes and sequenced on an Illumina iSeq 100. On the study's bioinformatics: Non-productive sequences were removed, and CDR3s that did not start with C, did not end with F or W, or were shorter than 7 amino acids were discarded. Antigen-specific clonotypes were identified using the MANAFEST web application through comparison of peptide-stimulated wells with reference and other culture wells. To be called positive, a clone needed an FDR below 0.05, an odds ratio above 5, and a productive frequency above 0.1% in at least two of three replicate wells. Cross-reactive clonotypes were defined as significantly expanded in both SARS-CoV-2 spike wells and at least one common cold coronavirus spike condition. CDR3 homology was assessed with Levenshtein distances (stringdist) and unrooted phylogenetic trees (ape) in R version 3.6.1. The public reads were run again by TCRdb, first through fastp at Q25 and then through MiXCR, and only productive beta chains were kept. Entries that share a CDR3 protein sequence are merged under the most common genes and DNA. It is TCRdb's table, rather than the study itself, that gives the V and J calls and clone size. This sample gives about 20,000 distinct CDR3 sequences in total; 78% of them show up just once. The ten largest clones add up to 16% of the sample.

The investigation overall reported the following: The study included relatively few convalescent patients and did not analyze early timepoints after natural infection. Of the vaccine-specific clones found in convalescent patients, nearly all (304 of 307) were mono-reactive for SARS-CoV-2 spike instead of being cross-reactive with common cold coronaviruses. The median count of SARS-CoV-2-reactive clonotypes went up from some 23 after infection to more than 30 after vaccination, although the change was not significant. In convalescent patients, a median around 89% of post-vaccine SARS-CoV-2-reactive clones were detected only after vaccination, suggesting vaccine-specific priming.

V gives up 1 base and J gives up 7 bases, and the segment between their germline ends measures 8 bases. CDR1 SGHTA and CDR2 FQGNSA are derived from the germline V gene. Including the terminal cysteine and phenylalanine, the CDR3 comprises 13 residues. Just the 39-base CDR3 DNA is kept, in frame starting at base 1. The receptor comes from a human donor who received a COVID-19 vaccine. The input for sequencing was CD4+ T cells from blood, cultured in vitro, taken after SARS-CoV-2 vaccination. The V and J segments used are TRBV7-2 and TRBJ2-1; no confident D gene assignment can be made. The nucleotides read TGTGCCAGCAGCTTAGGGGGTTCTAATGAGCAGTTCTTC. The encoded protein is CASSLGGSNEQFF.